This is a list of T cell receptor beta chains from one sample in a study of blood T cells in healthy people across ages. TCRdb re-derived calls from the 5' RACE reads in MiXCR, one entry per CDR3 protein. Among about 800,000 distinct CDR3 sequences, around 25% were seen once, and the ten largest hold around 3.6%. This same sample was also part of a study on T cells of mothers and their children.

The sequencing sample was made of blood. The receptors come from a boy between 10 and 17 years old in good health. CDR3s include the opening cysteine and the closing phenylalanine or tryptophan. A D gene is named only where the DNA matches it firmly. Not all rows give a size; the values are once, few, many and, for expanded clones, a class.

cdr3_aa | cdr3_nt | v_call | d_call | j_call | clone_size
CASSLAGWNQYF | TGTGCCAGCAGTTTAGCAGGGTGGAACCAGTACTTC | TRBV28 | - | TRBJ2-5 | few
CASSLGGSENQPQHF | TGCGCCAGCAGCTTGGGAGGGTCGGAAAATCAGCCCCAGCATTTT | TRBV5-1 | - | TRBJ1-5 | -
CASSLGQGADTGELFF | TGTGCCAGCAGCTTAGGGCAGGGGGCCGACACCGGGGAGCTGTTTTTT | TRBV7-3 | TRBD1 | TRBJ2-2 | few
CASSYRAGGSYNEQFF | TGTGCCAGCAGCTACCGAGCGGGAGGGTCCTACAATGAGCAGTTCTTC | TRBV7-2 | TRBD2 | TRBJ2-1 | -
CSAPGDRDRPDTQYF | TGCAGTGCCCCGGGGGACAGGGATCGCCCAGACACGCAGTATTTT | TRBV20-1 | TRBD1 | TRBJ2-3 | few
CASSLSKGQGRNYEQYF | TGTGCCAGCAGTCTAAGTAAAGGACAGGGAAGAAACTACGAGCAGTACTTC | TRBV27 | TRBD1 | TRBJ2-7 | -
CASKRTSGPNEQFF | TGTGCCAGCAAACGGACTAGCGGGCCCAATGAGCAGTTCTTC | TRBV6-2/TRBV6-3 | TRBD2 | TRBJ2-1 | -
CASSLPGSTNEKLFF | TGCGCCAGCAGCCTTCCCGGGAGTACTAATGAAAAACTGTTTTTT | TRBV4-1 | - | TRBJ1-4 | few
CAAMTSDYNEQFF | TGTGCCGCTATGACGAGCGACTACAATGAGCAGTTCTTC | TRBV30 | - | TRBJ2-1 | -
CASSVGTLRYNEQFF | TGTGCCAGCAGCGTAGGGACTTTACGTTACAATGAGCAGTTCTTC | TRBV9 | - | TRBJ2-1 | few
CASARTSSEQYF | TGTGCCAGCGCTAGGACCAGCTCCGAGCAGTACTTC | TRBV6-5 | - | TRBJ2-7 | -